Below, 23 T cell receptor beta chains from the same sample are listed, as sequenced in a study of lymphopenia after photon versus proton radiotherapy. Libraries were prepared by immunoSEQ multiplex PCR; TCRdb keeps only in-frame clonotypes and omits some of them. The data show 7,000 to 8,500 clones, 85% to 95% seen once. The starting material was peripheral blood, obtained from a patient treated with photon-based radiotherapy. The receptors were sampled from a woman between 50 and 59 years old with cholangiocarcinoma.

The J gene is TRBJ1-1, the V gene TRBV11-2; D perhaps matches TRBD1 (6 bases). The V gene's germline CDR1 is SGHAT and CDR2 FQNNGV. Trimming stripped 0 bases from V and 4 bases from J, with 24 bases between. The CDR3 has 19 amino acids. The CDR3 spells CASSLDTSYGQLRGTEAFF. DNA of the CDR3: TGTGCCAGCAGCTTAGATACCTCGTATGGACAGCTAAGGGGCACTGAAGCTTTCTTT. Full variable domain (outside the CDR3, taken from reference TRBV11-2 and TRBJ1-1): EAGVAQSPRYKIIEKRQSVAFWCNPISGHATLYWYQQILGQGPKLLIQFQNNGVVDDSQLPKDRFSAERLKGVDSTLKIQPAKLEDSAVYLCASSLDTSYGQLRGTEAFFGQGTRLTVV.

V is TRBV4-3 and J is TRBJ2-3, with D possibly TRBD1 on 6 matching bases. This CDR3 is built from 15 residues. Germline values: CDR1 LGHNA, CDR2 YSLEER. Trimming stripped 0 bases from V and 2 bases from J, with 9 bases between. The chain's CDR3 is CASSQEAGDTDTQYF. CDR3 nucleotides: TGCGCCAGCAGCCAAGAGGCAGGGGACACAGATACGCAGTATTTT.

Turning to this clone: A read error may produce the germline difference seen at one junction end. J is TRBJ2-1 and V is TRBV7-8, with 10 bases matching TRBD2. CDR1 and CDR2 from the germline V gene are SGHVS and FQNEAQ. CDR3 length: 16 amino acids. The chain's CDR3 is CANSLASGGAYNEQFF. The CDR3 bases are TGTGCCAACAGCTTAGCTAGCGGGGGAGCCTACAATGAGCAGTTCTTC.

The CDR3 region is CASSPGEDTEAFF. CDR3 sequence (DNA): TGTGCCAGCTCACCGGGGGAGGACACTGAAGCTTTCTTT. The gene calls are TRBV18 and TRBJ1-1; a weak D match, TRBD1 (5 bases). The CDR3 totals 13 residues. The germline CDR1 and CDR2 sequences are KGHSH and LQKENI. V was shortened by 3 bases and J by 3 bases, with 8 bases between the two germline ends.

The V call is TRBV7-2, the J call TRBJ2-7, with a tentative D call TRBD2 (5 bases). The CDR3 runs to 14 residues. Germline CDR1 SGHTA, CDR2 FQGNSA. V lost 5 bases to trimming and J lost 3 bases, with 14 bases between them. The CDR3 sequence is CASSRSDWNYEQYF. CDR3 in DNA: TGTGCCAGCAGCCGATCGGACTGGAACTACGAGCAGTACTTC.

The chain carries TRBV7-2 and TRBJ2-3; possibly TRBD2 for D (6 bases). Germline V gene lookup returns CDR1 SGHTA and CDR2 FQGNSA. The CDR3 length is 14 residues. V lost 1 base and J 4 bases, leaving 9 bases between the germline ends. The CDR3 protein is CASSLGLGADTQYF. CDR3 in DNA: TGTGCCAGCAGCTTAGGACTAGGGGCAGATACGCAGTATTTT.

The CDR3 spells CASSESGRAYEQYF. CDR3 DNA sequence: TGCGCCAGCAGTGAGTCAGGAAGGGCCTACGAGCAGTACTTC. V usage is TRBV10-1 and J usage is TRBJ2-5; D uncertain. The J call could be wrong; TRBJ2-7 is a better fit for the DNA end. CDR1 is WNHNN and CDR2 is SYGVQD in the germline V gene (reference sequence). The CDR3 is made up of 14 amino acids.

V gene TRBV5-1 combines with J gene TRBJ2-2; 8 bases are a match to TRBD1. This CDR3 has 15 amino acids. From germline, CDR1 is SGHRS and CDR2 YFSETQ. The V segment lost 4 bases and the J segment 7 bases; nucleotides outside the gene matches: 9. CDR3 amino acids: CASSDGQGSSGELFF. CDR3 in DNA: TGCGCCAGCAGCGACGGACAGGGCAGTAGCGGGGAGCTGTTTTTT.

The CDR3 spells CASSVLAGVTDTQYF. The CDR3 DNA sequence: TGTGCCAGCAGCGTTCTAGCGGGGGTCACAGATACGCAGTATTTT. The chain joins TRBV9 to TRBJ2-3, with 10 bases aligning to TRBD2. J lost 2 bases, V lost 2 bases, and 2 bases had no gene match. CDR3 size: 15 residues. Germline V lookup: CDR1 SGDLS, CDR2 YYNGEE.

The rearrangement links TRBV19 to TRBJ1-4; 8 bases are shared with TRBD1. The CDR3 consists of 15 residues. CDR1 is LNHDA and CDR2 is SQIVND in the germline V gene (reference sequence). The trim removed 8 bases at V and 0 bases at J, leaving 5 bases unmatched. CDR3 in amino acids: CASQGAGATNEKLFF. The CDR3 DNA follows: TGTGCCAGTCAGGGGGCGGGTGCAACTAATGAAAAACTGTTTTTT.

Turning to this clone: Mismatch with germline at one junction end may stem from a read error. CDR3 loop: CASSEAGTSGGYKETQYF. In DNA, the CDR3 is TGTGCCAGCAGCGAAGCGGGGACTAGCGGGGGGTACAAGGAGACCCAGTACTTC. This chain joins TRBV6-1 and TRBJ2-5, with 15 bases identical to TRBD2. Germline assignment: CDR1 MNHNS and CDR2 SASEGT. The CDR3 extends over 18 amino acids.

The chain uses TRBV29-1 and TRBJ2-7, with a tentative D call TRBD2 (6 bases). This CDR3 is 13 amino acids long. V dropped 5 bases and J dropped 0 bases, with 11 bases sitting between them. The germline gives CDR1 SQVTM, CDR2 ANQGSEA. The CDR3 DNA reads TGCAGCGTTACTAGCATCCTCTCCTACGAGCAGTACTTC. As protein: CSVTSILSYEQYF.

This chain links TRBV21-1 with TRBJ2-1; the table's D gene call, TRBD2, was not cross checked with the DNA. TRBV21-1 is described as a pseudogene. The CDR3 runs 10 residues. The CDR3 loop reads CASSKVAQFF. In DNA form, the CDR3 reads TGTGCCAGCAGCAAAGTAGCGCAGTTCTTC.

The genes are TRBV27 and TRBJ1-2; possibly TRBD1 for D (5 bases). Germline loops: CDR1 MNHEY, CDR2 SMNVEV (reference sequence). The CDR3 runs 14 residues. The V end lost 1 base, the J end lost 1 base, and 7 bases lay between the germline ends. The CDR3 nucleotides read TGTGCCAGCAGTTTATACGGACATAACTATGGCTACACCTTC. Translating it yields CASSLYGHNYGYTF.

The V call is TRBV11-2, the J call TRBJ1-2; D is unclear. Germline CDR1 SGHAT, CDR2 FQNNGV. V was clipped by 5 bases and J by 8 bases, with 9 bases between them. This CDR3 has 11 residues. The CDR3 protein is CASSAAAGYTF. In DNA form, the CDR3 reads TGTGCCAGCAGCGCCGCGGCCGGCTACACCTTC.

The chain has TRBV11-2 and TRBJ2-7; 9 positions match TRBD1. Germline V gene data show CDR1 as SGHAT and CDR2 as FQNNGV. With V trimmed by 6 bases and J by 1 base, 7 bases remained unmatched. This CDR3 is built from 15 residues. Written as DNA, the CDR3 is TGTGCCAGCAGACAGACAGGGGGTTTGTCCTACGAGCAGTACTTC. Protein product: CASRQTGGLSYEQYF.

The V gene is TRBV4-3, the J gene TRBJ1-1, with D possibly matching TRBD1 (6 bases). The CDR3 covers 15 residues. Germline V lookup: CDR1 LGHNA, CDR2 YSLEER. V gave up 0 bases and J gave up 1 base, with 9 bases separating them. The CDR3 protein is CASSQEYRANTEAFF. DNA for the CDR3: TGCGCCAGCAGCCAAGAGTACAGGGCGAACACTGAAGCTTTCTTT.

This chain connects TRBV19 to TRBJ1-1; the D is unclear. The CDR3 consists of 12 residues. Looked up from germline, CDR1 is LNHDA and CDR2 is SQIVND (reference sequence). V was shortened by 3 bases and J by 1 base, with 3 bases between the two germline ends. CDR3 loop: CASSIGNTEAFF. Written as DNA, the CDR3 is TGTGCCAGTAGTATTGGGAACACTGAAGCTTTCTTT.

This clone was seen only a few times. The V and J genes are TRBV21-1 and TRBJ1-1. TRBV21-1 is listed as a pseudogene. The CDR3 is 15 residues long. CDR3 region: CASSKERRPNTEAFF. The DNA of the CDR3 is TGTGCCAGCAGCAAAGAGAGACGTCCGAACACTGAAGCTTTCTTT.

The chain combines TRBV7-9 with TRBJ1-4, with TRBD1 matching 9 bases. V trimming: 5 bases; J trimming: 3 bases; junction bases outside the gene matches: 7. The CDR3 spans 16 residues. Germline V CDR1 and CDR2: SEHNR, FQNEAQ (reference sequence). CDR3 protein: CASSPGQGNSNEKLFF. CDR3 sequence (DNA): TGTGCCAGCAGCCCGGGACAGGGAAACTCTAATGAAAAACTGTTTTTT.

V is TRBV5-6 and J is TRBJ2-4; no reliable D call. CDR1 and CDR2 from the germline V gene are SGHDT and YYEEEE. The CDR3 has 14 amino acids. Trimming stripped 0 bases from V and 8 bases from J, with 12 bases between. The CDR3 nucleotides read TGTGCCAGCAGCTTGGGCAGCGTTCGGGACATTCAGTACTTC. It specifies CASSLGSVRDIQYF.

The CDR3: CASSLGVGTEAFF. As DNA, the CDR3 is TGTGCCAGCAGCTTAGGGGTTGGGACTGAAGCTTTCTTT. The rearrangement links TRBV7-9 to TRBJ1-1; D remains ambiguous. CDR3 length: 13 amino acids. Germline values: CDR1 SEHNR, CDR2 FQNEAQ (reference sequence). The V end lost 1 base, the J end lost 5 bases, and 8 bases lay between the germline ends.

The chain is built from TRBV5-6 and TRBJ2-1, with D maybe TRBD2 (6 bases). V was cut by 1 base and J by 2 bases, with 7 bases left in between. CDR1 is SGHDT, CDR2 YYEEEE, per germline. This CDR3 comprises 14 residues. The DNA of the CDR3 is TGTGCCAGCAGCTTGTGGGAGGCCTACAATGAGCAGTTCTTC. As protein: CASSLWEAYNEQFF.